This T cell receptor (beta chain) was observed in a study of CD8+CD57+ T cells in acquired aplastic anemia. CD8+CD57+ cell expansion, shown by flow cytometry, had occurred in the patients selected for sequencing. Genomic DNA provided the template from which TCR beta VDJ and CDR3 profiles were obtained. Each CDR3 protein is one row after TCRdb ran MiXCR on the reads. Of roughly 61,000 distinct CDR3 sequences in the sample, just over 55% were seen once. The specimen was sorted CD4+, CD8+, or CD8+CD57+ T cells (not recorded which) from PBMCs. This sequence originates from a human donor with aplastic anemia.

The CDR3 DNA follows: TGTGCCGTTATGTCTAGCGGGAGCCACGAGCAGTACTTC. Amino acids: CAVMSSGSHEQYF. V is TRBV10-3 and J is TRBJ2-7, with 10 nucleotides matching TRBD2. V lost 11 bases to trimming and J lost 5 bases; unmatched junction nucleotides: 9. Germline V CDR1 and CDR2: ENHRY, SYGVKD. The CDR3 runs 13 residues.